The present entry profiles one T cell receptor beta chain with its context. Antigen: not known. The donors belonged to the 120-subject validation cohort, separate from the roughly 600-subject first cohort. The data belong to a study of cytomegalovirus exposure and HLA in healthy donors. Study background: The 110 or so validation repertoires used the same platform as the 650 to 800 first-cohort repertoires, a later analysis reported.

The table came from immunoSEQ multiplex PCR; TCRdb's copy has only in-frame clones and leaves some out. The table lists 55,000 to 70,000 clones, roughly 94% of them singletons. Findings and limits, study-wide: Investigators reported 150 to 200 TCR beta chains as tied to cytomegalovirus.

The sequence derives from a man younger than 35 in good health and CMV-seronegative. The sequenced sample consisted of PBMCs.

In DNA, the CDR3 is TGTGCCAGCAGTGCGGGGTACAATCAGCCCCAGCATTTT. Translated, it gives CASSAGYNQPQHF. The chain employs TRBV27 and TRBJ1-5; D gene ambiguous. The germline V and J ends were trimmed by 5 bases and 3 bases, with 8 bases remaining between them. Germline-derived CDR1 and CDR2 are MNHEY and SMNVEV (reference sequence). This CDR3 region has 13 residues.